These T cell receptor beta chains were read from a single sample in a study of blood T cell repertoires in COVID-19. Assay used: immunoSEQ multiplex PCR; TCRdb lists only in-frame clones, some missing. This sample has about 81,000 clones; nearly 90% occur once, and the top ten carry less than 6.5%. The material sequenced was peripheral blood. These receptors originate from a woman of 80 years or more with active COVID-19. Both conserved end residues are part of each CDR3. D genes are given only for firm matches. Not all rows give a size; the values are once, few, many and, for expanded clones, a class.

V gene	J gene	D gene	clone size	CDR3 DNA	CDR3 protein
TRBV5-1	TRBJ2-1	TRBD2	.	TGCGCCAGCAGCTTTAGCGGGAAGTCCTACAATGAGCAGTTCTTC	CASSFSGKSYNEQFF
TRBV6-5	TRBJ2-1	TRBD2	once	TGTGCCAGCAGGCGACTAGCGGGGGTAAGAAATGAGCAGTTCTTC	CASRRLAGVRNEQFF
TRBV3-1/TRBV3-2	TRBJ1-6	.	.	TGTGCCAGCAGCCCGACAGGAAATTCACCCCTCCACTTT	CASSPTGNSPLHF
TRBV4-2	TRBJ2-7	TRBD2	.	TGTGCCAGCAGCCAAGAAGCGGCGGGAGGTTACGAGCAGTACTTC	CASSQEAAGGYEQYF
TRBV29-1	TRBJ1-5	TRBD1	.	TGCAGCGTTGAAGGACAGGGGGCAGGACAGCCCCAGCATTTT	CSVEGQGAGQPQHF
TRBV11-2	TRBJ2-5	.	.	TGTGCCAGCAGCTTAGCTCAGGGCGGGACCCAGTACTTC	CASSLAQGGTQYF
TRBV6-1	TRBJ1-4	TRBD1	.	TGTGCCAGCAGCGAAGCTACAGGGGCCCGCAATGAAAAACTGTTTTTT	CASSEATGARNEKLFF
TRBV28	TRBJ1-2	.	.	TGTGCCAGCAGTTTTAGGGGGTCCTATGGCTACACCTTC	CASSFRGSYGYTF
TRBV19	TRBJ1-2	.	.	TGTGCCAGTAGTGTAACGGGGAGCTATGGCTACACCTTC	CASSVTGSYGYTF
TRBV7-2	TRBJ2-1	.	once	TGTGCCAGCAGCCCCCCGTCCGGGGTAGGGAGGAATGAGCAGTTCTTC	CASSPPSGVGRNEQFF
TRBV5-5	TRBJ1-2	.	.	TGTGCCAGCAGCCCCCTGGGAGGGAACTATGGCTACACCTTC	CASSPLGGNYGYTF
TRBV5-8	TRBJ2-7	.	.	TGTGCCAGCAGCTTGGGCCTAGCGAACTCCTACGAGCAGTACTTC	CASSLGLANSYEQYF
TRBV7-6	TRBJ1-1	TRBD1	.	TGTGCCAGCAGACAAACAGGGGGCACTGAAGCTTTCTTT	CASRQTGGTEAFF
TRBV28	TRBJ1-5	.	once	TGTGCCAGCAGTTTAGGACAAAACAATCAGCCCCAGCATTTT	CASSLGQNNQPQHF
TRBV7-9	TRBJ2-1	TRBD2	.	TGTGCCAGCAGGCCGGGACTAGCGGGGTACAATGAGCAGTTCTTC	CASRPGLAGYNEQFF
TRBV28	TRBJ2-1	TRBD2	once	TGTGCCAGCAGTTTTAGCGGGAGGGCCTCTTACAATGAGCAGTTCTTC	CASSFSGRASYNEQFF
TRBV18	TRBJ2-1	.	.	TGTGCCAGCTCACCTATAGTCGCGCGCTCCGGGTACAATGAGCAGTTCTTC	CASSPIVARSGYNEQFF
TRBV5-6	TRBJ1-6	.	once	TGTGCCAGCAGCGAGGGCCTTAGGTCACCCCTCCACTTT	CASSEGLRSPLHF
TRBV18	TRBJ2-3	TRBD2	.	TGTGCCAGCTCACCAAGGGGTCTAGCGGGACGCACAGATACGCAGTATTTT	CASSPRGLAGRTDTQYF
TRBV5-1	TRBJ1-2	TRBD1	.	TGCGCCAGCAGACCCGGGACAGCCCAGATTAACTATGGCTACACCTTC	CASRPGTAQINYGYTF
TRBV28	TRBJ1-2	.	.	TGTGCCAGCCGTTCAGGGGTTGTCAACTATGGCTACACCTTC	CASRSGVVNYGYTF
TRBV28	TRBJ1-5	.	.	TGTGCCAGCAGTGGAGGGTACGGCGCGAGCAATCAGCCCCAGCATTTT	CASSGGYGASNQPQHF
TRBV19	TRBJ1-3	TRBD1	once	TGTGCCAGTACCCGATCCACGACAGGGCTAGGAAACACCATATATTTT	CASTRSTTGLGNTIYF
TRBV3-1/TRBV3-2	TRBJ2-2	TRBD2	.	TGTGCCAGCAGCCGCGGCGGGAGCTTCGGGGAGCTGTTTTTT	CASSRGGSFGELFF
TRBV28	TRBJ1-2	.	.	TGTGCCAGCAGTTTGGAGTTTAACTATGGCTACACCTTC	CASSLEFNYGYTF
TRBV3-1/TRBV3-2	TRBJ1-6	.	few	TGTGCCAGCAGCCAAGATATTACAGGGCGTTCTGATTCACCCCTCCACTTT	CASSQDITGRSDSPLHF
TRBV6-5	TRBJ2-5	TRBD2	.	TGTGCCAGCAGTTATACCGGGACTAGCGTCTGGGAGACCCAGTACTTC	CASSYTGTSVWETQYF
TRBV30	TRBJ2-7	.	few	TGTGCCTGGATGTCTTGGAGGGGCCTTTCCTACGAGCAGTACTTC	CAWMSWRGLSYEQYF
TRBV6-6	TRBJ1-2	TRBD1	once	TGTGCCAGCAGTTGGGACAGGGACAACTATGGCTACACCTTC	CASSWDRDNYGYTF
TRBV18	TRBJ1-4	.	.	TGTGCCAGCTCACCACGGGGGCCTAATGAAAAACTGTTTTTT	CASSPRGPNEKLFF
TRBV5-6	TRBJ2-2	TRBD1	few	TGTGCCAGCAGCTTGGTCGGACAGGGGATTGGGGAGCTGTTTTTT	CASSLVGQGIGELFF
TRBV6-6	TRBJ2-7	.	.	TGTGCCAGCAGTTACGACGAGGAATCCTACGAGCAGTACTTC	CASSYDEESYEQYF
TRBV7-9	TRBJ1-3	.	.	TGTGCCAGCAGCTTGATGACGGGCTCTGGAAACACCATATATTTT	CASSLMTGSGNTIYF
TRBV28	TRBJ1-2	TRBD1	.	TGTGCCAGCAGGGGACAGGGGGTTTACTATGGCTACACCTTC	CASRGQGVYYGYTF
TRBV7-2	TRBJ1-6	.	.	TGTGCCAGCAGCTTAGGAGGCGGGCATAATTCACCCCTCCACTTT	CASSLGGGHNSPLHF
TRBV10-2	TRBJ2-7	.	.	TGCGCCAGCAGTGAGCCGAGAAGCCGGGAAACCTCCTACGAGCAGTACTTC	CASSEPRSRETSYEQYF
TRBV28	TRBJ2-2	.	.	TGTGCCAGCAGTTTGGGTCCCCAGGGTGTTGGGGAGCTGTTTTTT	CASSLGPQGVGELFF
TRBV2	TRBJ2-1	.	.	TGTGCCAGCAGTGTAATAGTTTACAATGAGCAGTTCTTC	CASSVIVYNEQFF
TRBV7-9	TRBJ2-7	.	.	TGTGCCAGCAGCGAAGACAGTATCTCTTTCTACGAGCAGTACTTC	CASSEDSISFYEQYF
TRBV18	TRBJ1-5	TRBD1	.	TGTGCCAGCTCACCAACAGGGGCGGTTCAGCCCCAGCATTTT	CASSPTGAVQPQHF
TRBV19	TRBJ1-1	.	few	TGTGCCAGTAGTTCCAACAGGAACACTGAAGCTTTCTTT	CASSSNRNTEAFF
TRBV28	TRBJ2-5	TRBD2	.	TGTGCCAGCAGCTTAAGACTAGCGGGAGTGGAGACCCAGTACTTC	CASSLRLAGVETQYF
TRBV13	TRBJ1-2	.	.	TGTGCCAGCAGCTTAGGTTCGAAAGGGGATTATGGCTACACCTTC	CASSLGSKGDYGYTF
TRBV3-1/TRBV3-2	TRBJ1-4	.	.	TGTGCCAGCAGCCAGCTCAGGGATAGGGGAGAAAAACTGTTTTTT	CASSQLRDRGEKLFF
TRBV7-3	TRBJ2-5	.	.	TGTGCCAGCAGCTTAAACAGCATGACCCAAGAGACCCAGTACTTC	CASSLNSMTQETQYF
TRBV19	TRBJ1-5	TRBD1	.	TGTGCCAGTAGTATAGGGAACGACAGGGTAAATCAGCCCCAGCATTTT	CASSIGNDRVNQPQHF
TRBV11-2	TRBJ2-1	TRBD1	.	TGTGCCAGCAGCCGAACAGGGGATTGGGATGAGCAGTTCTTC	CASSRTGDWDEQFF
TRBV6-5	TRBJ1-5	TRBD1	.	TGTGCCGCAGGACAGGGGGCTGTTCAGCCCCAGCATTTT	CAAGQGAVQPQHF
TRBV19	TRBJ2-6	.	.	TGTGCCAGTAGCACAGGGTACGCTGGGGCCAACGTCCTGACTTTC	CASSTGYAGANVLTF
TRBV2	TRBJ2-7	.	.	TGTGCCAGCAGTGAAGTAGTCTACGAGCAGTACTTC	CASSEVVYEQYF
TRBV27	TRBJ2-5	.	.	TGTGCCAGCAGTTTACTTGGACAGTTACAAGAGACCCAGTACTTC	CASSLLGQLQETQYF
TRBV3-1/TRBV3-2	TRBJ2-5	.	.	TGTGCCAGCAGCCATCCTCGGGGTGGAGGCCCCGGGAAGACCCAGTACTTC	CASSHPRGGGPGKTQYF
TRBV5-6	TRBJ1-5	.	.	TGTGCCAGCAGCCGCCGAGCTCAGCCCCAGCATTTT	CASSRRAQPQHF
TRBV7-2	TRBJ2-5	TRBD2	.	TGTGCCAGCAGCTCAAGACTAGCGGGAGGGCCGGTACAAGAGACCCAGTACTTC	CASSSRLAGGPVQETQYF
TRBV11-2	TRBJ2-7	TRBD1	.	TGTGCCAGCAGCTTAAGGGGGCCTGCCTACGAGCAGTACTTC	CASSLRGPAYEQYF
TRBV7-2	TRBJ2-3	TRBD1	.	TGTGGGAGTTCGGGACAGCACACAGATACGCAGTATTTT	CGSSGQHTDTQYF
TRBV6-4	TRBJ2-1	TRBD1	.	TGTGCCAGCAGTGATGATCCCGACAGGGGAAATGAGCAGTTCTTC	CASSDDPDRGNEQFF
TRBV19	TRBJ1-5	TRBD1	few	TGTGCCAGTAGAAGCCGCCTGACAGGGGCAGGGGATCAGCCCCAGCATTTT	CASRSRLTGAGDQPQHF
TRBV28	TRBJ1-2	TRBD1	.	TGTGCCAGCAGTTCGACCCAGGACAGGGCCCGCTATGGCTACACCTTC	CASSSTQDRARYGYTF